Listed below are T cell receptor beta chains from one sample, sequenced in a study of CXCR3-negative and CXCR3-positive naive CD8 T cells. TCRdb reworked the 5' RACE reads into one entry per CDR3 protein, no DNA. This sample's table reports approximately 3,600 distinct CDR3 sequences. The material sequenced was naive CXCR3- CD8+ T cells from blood. These receptors came from a human donor in good health. Some clones in this sample may be carry-over from other donors' samples. CDR3s include the opening cysteine and the closing phenylalanine or tryptophan. Each record gives: V gene, clone size, J gene, CDR3 protein. A clone size is listed for some rows: how often the clone was seen (once, few, many), or a class if it is expanded.

v_call: TRBV29-1
clone_size: medium-sized
j_call: TRBJ1-1
cdr3_aa: CSVGDMNTEAFF

v_call: TRBV29-1
clone_size: .
j_call: TRBJ1-2
cdr3_aa: CSGRVDYGYTF

v_call: TRBV29-1
clone_size: medium-sized
j_call: TRBJ2-1
cdr3_aa: CSVDGDGEPYEQFF

v_call: TRBV15
clone_size: medium-sized
j_call: TRBJ2-6
cdr3_aa: CATSRAQISGANVLTF

v_call: TRBV24-1
clone_size: .
j_call: TRBJ2-1
cdr3_aa: CATSDAVYNEQFF

v_call: TRBV29-1
clone_size: medium-sized
j_call: TRBJ1-3
cdr3_aa: CSVEGSAGNTIYF

v_call: TRBV19
clone_size: .
j_call: TRBJ2-1
cdr3_aa: CASSLARQANEQFF

v_call: TRBV2
clone_size: .
j_call: TRBJ2-2
cdr3_aa: CASSLSSGITGELFF

v_call: TRBV29-1
clone_size: .
j_call: TRBJ2-6
cdr3_aa: CSVEGPSSGANVLTF

v_call: TRBV7-9
clone_size: medium-sized
j_call: TRBJ1-1
cdr3_aa: CASSYWEASHYLNTEAFF

v_call: TRBV29-1
clone_size: .
j_call: TRBJ2-1
cdr3_aa: CSGMTDPNEQFF

v_call: TRBV29-1
clone_size: .
j_call: TRBJ1-2
cdr3_aa: CSVEEYGTGGHDYYGYTF

v_call: TRBV7-9
clone_size: medium-sized
j_call: TRBJ2-5
cdr3_aa: CASSAGTLSLGTQYF

v_call: TRBV3-1
clone_size: .
j_call: TRBJ1-5
cdr3_aa: CASSQVLDSNQPQHF

v_call: TRBV13
clone_size: medium-sized
j_call: TRBJ1-1
cdr3_aa: CASSNDRVDTEAFF

v_call: TRBV29-1
clone_size: .
j_call: TRBJ2-7
cdr3_aa: CSVEDPDRGNYEQYF

v_call: TRBV9
clone_size: medium-sized
j_call: TRBJ1-1
cdr3_aa: CASSVDGGTEAFF

v_call: TRBV15
clone_size: medium-sized
j_call: TRBJ1-5
cdr3_aa: CATSRDRYPNQPQHF

v_call: TRBV6-1
clone_size: medium-sized
j_call: TRBJ2-7
cdr3_aa: CASSESVLLRQGGYEQYF

v_call: TRBV4-3
clone_size: .
j_call: TRBJ2-2
cdr3_aa: CASSHGSASWRTGELFF

v_call: TRBV3-1
clone_size: medium-sized
j_call: TRBJ2-1
cdr3_aa: CASSLTVSNEQFF

v_call: TRBV5-1
clone_size: medium-sized
j_call: TRBJ2-1
cdr3_aa: CASSLVGGPYNEQFF

v_call: TRBV12-5
clone_size: .
j_call: TRBJ2-1
cdr3_aa: CASGPSPVHEQFF

v_call: TRBV19
clone_size: .
j_call: TRBJ1-2
cdr3_aa: CASSWGPNYGYTF

v_call: TRBV19
clone_size: medium-sized
j_call: TRBJ1-1
cdr3_aa: CASRVGSLLTEAFF

v_call: TRBV29-1
clone_size: medium-sized
j_call: TRBJ2-1
cdr3_aa: CSAQGVPKNAYNEQFF

v_call: TRBV5-1
clone_size: medium-sized
j_call: TRBJ1-1
cdr3_aa: CASSFGGPEAFF

v_call: TRBV29-1
clone_size: medium-sized
j_call: TRBJ2-7
cdr3_aa: CSVHTGGAYEQYF

v_call: TRBV29-1
clone_size: medium-sized
j_call: TRBJ2-5
cdr3_aa: CSVGQGEETQYF

v_call: TRBV29-1
clone_size: medium-sized
j_call: TRBJ2-5
cdr3_aa: CSVIGAGETQYF

v_call: TRBV12-3/TRBV12-4
clone_size: medium-sized
j_call: TRBJ2-5
cdr3_aa: CASSFLGDPSQETQYF

v_call: TRBV20-1
clone_size: .
j_call: TRBJ2-5
cdr3_aa: CSASSTSGIGWEQETQYF

v_call: TRBV10-3
clone_size: medium-sized
j_call: TRBJ2-1
cdr3_aa: CAISESNEQFF

v_call: TRBV6-5
clone_size: medium-sized
j_call: TRBJ1-1
cdr3_aa: CASSLGVGTGTEAFF

v_call: TRBV29-1
clone_size: .
j_call: TRBJ2-1
cdr3_aa: CSVERNNEQFF

v_call: TRBV29-1
clone_size: medium-sized
j_call: TRBJ2-5
cdr3_aa: CSVAGRGAKQETQYF

v_call: TRBV14
clone_size: .
j_call: TRBJ2-7
cdr3_aa: CASSQGLYEQYF

v_call: TRBV10-3
clone_size: .
j_call: TRBJ2-3
cdr3_aa: CAIRGGTTDTQYF

v_call: TRBV29-1
clone_size: medium-sized
j_call: TRBJ1-2
cdr3_aa: CSVKTGAINYGYTF

v_call: TRBV10-3
clone_size: .
j_call: TRBJ2-1
cdr3_aa: CAISTGGYNEQFF

v_call: TRBV29-1
clone_size: medium-sized
j_call: TRBJ2-2
cdr3_aa: CSVVGLGGELFF

v_call: TRBV2
clone_size: .
j_call: TRBJ2-5
cdr3_aa: CAIFSSQETQYF

v_call: TRBV7-7
clone_size: .
j_call: TRBJ2-7
cdr3_aa: CASSLEGTGGYEQYF

v_call: TRBV5-1
clone_size: medium-sized
j_call: TRBJ1-1
cdr3_aa: CASSPLGGENTEAFF

v_call: TRBV7-2
clone_size: medium-sized
j_call: TRBJ2-7
cdr3_aa: CASSDPGLADEQYF

v_call: TRBV9
clone_size: .
j_call: TRBJ2-1
cdr3_aa: CASSVGPPRGSGGNEQFF

v_call: TRBV29-1
clone_size: medium-sized
j_call: TRBJ1-2
cdr3_aa: CSVVFFGQEGYGYTF

v_call: TRBV13
clone_size: .
j_call: TRBJ1-2
cdr3_aa: CASSPTGQGALVSYGYTF

v_call: TRBV24-1
clone_size: medium-sized
j_call: TRBJ2-1
cdr3_aa: CATSAGGPGEQFF

v_call: TRBV5-1
clone_size: medium-sized
j_call: TRBJ1-2
cdr3_aa: CASSLGRGTTAPYGYTF

v_call: TRBV20-1
clone_size: .
j_call: TRBJ2-7
cdr3_aa: CSARDLERGYEQYF

v_call: TRBV27
clone_size: medium-sized
j_call: TRBJ2-1
cdr3_aa: CASSFPGQVTNEQFF

v_call: TRBV12-3/TRBV12-4
clone_size: medium-sized
j_call: TRBJ2-7
cdr3_aa: CASSPLGLAAYEQYF

v_call: TRBV10-3
clone_size: medium-sized
j_call: TRBJ2-7
cdr3_aa: CAIRRKAEAYEQYF

v_call: TRBV7-8
clone_size: medium-sized
j_call: TRBJ2-5
cdr3_aa: CASSLFSGGAEETQYF

v_call: TRBV2
clone_size: .
j_call: TRBJ2-3
cdr3_aa: CASSRLAESIDTQYF

v_call: TRBV20-1
clone_size: medium-sized
j_call: TRBJ1-4
cdr3_aa: CSAGGQGINEKLFF